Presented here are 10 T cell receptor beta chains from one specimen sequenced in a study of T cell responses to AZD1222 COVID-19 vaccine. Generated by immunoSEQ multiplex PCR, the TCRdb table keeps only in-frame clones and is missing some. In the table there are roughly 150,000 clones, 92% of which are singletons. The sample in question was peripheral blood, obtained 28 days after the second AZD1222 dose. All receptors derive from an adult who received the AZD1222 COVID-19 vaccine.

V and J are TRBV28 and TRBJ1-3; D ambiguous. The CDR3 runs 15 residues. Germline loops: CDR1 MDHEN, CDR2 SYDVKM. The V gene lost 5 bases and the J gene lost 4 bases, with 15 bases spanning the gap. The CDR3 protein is CASSGSPTWGNTIYF. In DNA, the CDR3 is TGTGCCAGCAGTGGGAGTCCGACTTGGGGAAACACCATATATTTT.

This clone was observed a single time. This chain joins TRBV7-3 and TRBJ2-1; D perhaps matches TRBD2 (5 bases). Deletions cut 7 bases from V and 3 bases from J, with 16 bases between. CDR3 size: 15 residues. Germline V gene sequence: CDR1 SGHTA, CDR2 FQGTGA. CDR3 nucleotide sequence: TGTGCCAGCACCCCCCAGGCGGGCCGCTACAATGAGCAGTTCTTC. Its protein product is CASTPQAGRYNEQFF.

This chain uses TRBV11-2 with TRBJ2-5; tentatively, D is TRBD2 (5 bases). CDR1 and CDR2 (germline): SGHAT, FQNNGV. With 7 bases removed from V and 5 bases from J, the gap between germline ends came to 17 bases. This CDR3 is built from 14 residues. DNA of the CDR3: TGTGCCAGCAACCCCGTTGGGCCGGGGGAGACCCAGTACTTC. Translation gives CASNPVGPGETQYF.

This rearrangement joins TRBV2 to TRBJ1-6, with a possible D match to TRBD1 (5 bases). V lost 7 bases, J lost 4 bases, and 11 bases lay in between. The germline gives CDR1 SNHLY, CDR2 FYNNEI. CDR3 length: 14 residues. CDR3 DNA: TGTGCCAGCATGCCCAGGGCGTATAATTCACCCCTCCACTTT. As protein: CASMPRAYNSPLHF.

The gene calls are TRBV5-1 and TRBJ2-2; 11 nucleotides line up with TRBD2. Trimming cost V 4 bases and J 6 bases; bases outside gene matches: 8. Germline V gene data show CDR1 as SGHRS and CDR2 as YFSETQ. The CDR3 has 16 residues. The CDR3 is CASSPPTSGSAGELFF. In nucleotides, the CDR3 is TGCGCCAGCAGCCCCCCAACTAGCGGGAGTGCCGGGGAGCTGTTTTTT.

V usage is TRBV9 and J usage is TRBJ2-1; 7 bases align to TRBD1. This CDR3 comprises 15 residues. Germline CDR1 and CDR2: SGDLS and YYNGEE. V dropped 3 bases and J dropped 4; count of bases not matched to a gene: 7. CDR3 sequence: CASSEGAGAYNEQFF. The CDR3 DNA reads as TGTGCCAGCAGCGAGGGGGCAGGGGCATACAATGAGCAGTTCTTC.

The CDR3 nucleotides are TGTGCCAGTAGTATAGGGACTGACACAGATACGCAGTATTTT. Encoded protein: CASSIGTDTDTQYF. The chain links TRBV19 to TRBJ2-3; tentative D call: TRBD2 (5 bases). The ends were cut back, 1 base at V and 2 bases at J, with 7 bases in the middle. CDR1 LNHDA and CDR2 SQIVND come from the germline V gene (reference sequence). This CDR3 contains 14 residues. Complete variable domain (other parts from reference TRBV19 and TRBJ2-3): DGGITQSPKYLFRKEGQNVTLSCEQNLNHDAMYWYRQDPGQGLRLIYYSQIVNDFQKGDIAEGYSVSREKKESFPLTVTSAQKNPTAFYLCASSIGTDTDTQYFGPGTRLTVL.

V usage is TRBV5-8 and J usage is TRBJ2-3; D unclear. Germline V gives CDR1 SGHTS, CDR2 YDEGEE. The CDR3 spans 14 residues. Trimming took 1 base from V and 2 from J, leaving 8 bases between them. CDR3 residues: CASSLYRTTDTQYF. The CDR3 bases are TGTGCCAGCAGCTTGTATCGGACCACAGATACGCAGTATTTT.

The CDR3 region is CASSYSPQRFNYGYTF. As DNA, the CDR3 is TGTGCCAGCAGTTACTCGCCCCAGCGTTTTAACTATGGCTACACCTTC. V and J are TRBV6-5 and TRBJ1-2; no definite D call. Germline V gene lookup returns CDR1 MNHEY and CDR2 SVGAGI. The CDR3 extends over 16 amino acids. Trimming shortened V by 0 bases and J by 1 base, and 12 bases separated the two germline ends.

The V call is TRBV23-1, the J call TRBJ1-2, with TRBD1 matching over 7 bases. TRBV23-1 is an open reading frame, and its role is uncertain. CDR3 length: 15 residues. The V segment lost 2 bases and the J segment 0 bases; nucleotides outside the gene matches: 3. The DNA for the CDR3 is TGCGCCAGCAGTCAAAGACAGGGAGCTAACTATGGCTACACCTTC. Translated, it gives CASSQRQGANYGYTF.